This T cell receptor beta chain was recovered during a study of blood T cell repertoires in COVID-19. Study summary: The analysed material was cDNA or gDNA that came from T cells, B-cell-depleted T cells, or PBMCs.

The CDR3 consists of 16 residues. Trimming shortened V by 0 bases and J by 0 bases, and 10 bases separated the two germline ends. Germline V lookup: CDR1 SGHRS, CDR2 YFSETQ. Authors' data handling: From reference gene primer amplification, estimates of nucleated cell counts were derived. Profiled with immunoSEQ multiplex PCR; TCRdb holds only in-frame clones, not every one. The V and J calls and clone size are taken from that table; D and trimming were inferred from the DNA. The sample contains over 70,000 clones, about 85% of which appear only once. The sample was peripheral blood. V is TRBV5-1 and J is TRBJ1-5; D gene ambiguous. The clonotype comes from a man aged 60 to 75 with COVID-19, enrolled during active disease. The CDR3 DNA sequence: TGCGCCAGCAGCTTGGATGGAGGTTATAGCAATCAGCCCCAGCATTTT. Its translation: CASSLDGGYSNQPQHF.